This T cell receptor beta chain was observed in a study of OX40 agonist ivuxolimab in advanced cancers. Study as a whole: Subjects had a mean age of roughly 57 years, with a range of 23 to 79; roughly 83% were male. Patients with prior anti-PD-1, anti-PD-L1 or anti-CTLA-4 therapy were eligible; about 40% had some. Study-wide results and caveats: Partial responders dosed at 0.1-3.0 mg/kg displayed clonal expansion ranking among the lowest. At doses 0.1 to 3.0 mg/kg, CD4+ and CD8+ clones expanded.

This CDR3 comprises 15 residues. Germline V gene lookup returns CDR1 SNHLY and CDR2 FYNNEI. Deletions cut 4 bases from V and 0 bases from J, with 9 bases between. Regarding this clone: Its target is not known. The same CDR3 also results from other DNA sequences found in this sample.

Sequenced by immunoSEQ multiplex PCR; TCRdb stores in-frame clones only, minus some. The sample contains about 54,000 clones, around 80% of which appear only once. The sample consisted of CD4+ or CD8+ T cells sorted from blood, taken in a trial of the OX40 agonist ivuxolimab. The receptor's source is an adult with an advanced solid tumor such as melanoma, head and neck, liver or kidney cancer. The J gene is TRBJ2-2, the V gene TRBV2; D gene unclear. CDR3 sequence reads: CASSAGTTNTGELFF. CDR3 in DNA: TGTGCCAGCAGTGCAGGCACAACGAACACCGGGGAGCTGTTTTTT.